Below, one T cell receptor beta chain is given with its context. This specimen belongs to a study of cytomegalovirus exposure and HLA in healthy donors. CDR1 KGHSH and CDR2 LQKENI come from the germline V gene. With 1 base removed from V and 5 bases from J, the gap between germline ends came to 11 bases. This CDR3 spans 14 amino acids. Some clones are missing from TCRdb's copy, which holds only in-frame ones; the method was immunoSEQ multiplex PCR. The sample includes under 200,000 clones, roughly nine tenths seen only once; the top ten take 3% to 3.5%. The donors belonged to the approximately 120-subject validation cohort, separate from the approximately 700-subject first cohort.

Sequencing was done on a sample of PBMCs. The V call is TRBV18, the J call TRBJ1-1; a possible D gene is TRBD1 (5 bases). The TCR sequence derives from a woman in her late teens or twenties in good health and CMV-seropositive. The CDR3 loop is CASSPHPGGTEAFF. CDR3 nucleotide sequence: TGTGCCAGCTCACCACATCCGGGGGGAACTGAAGCTTTCTTT.